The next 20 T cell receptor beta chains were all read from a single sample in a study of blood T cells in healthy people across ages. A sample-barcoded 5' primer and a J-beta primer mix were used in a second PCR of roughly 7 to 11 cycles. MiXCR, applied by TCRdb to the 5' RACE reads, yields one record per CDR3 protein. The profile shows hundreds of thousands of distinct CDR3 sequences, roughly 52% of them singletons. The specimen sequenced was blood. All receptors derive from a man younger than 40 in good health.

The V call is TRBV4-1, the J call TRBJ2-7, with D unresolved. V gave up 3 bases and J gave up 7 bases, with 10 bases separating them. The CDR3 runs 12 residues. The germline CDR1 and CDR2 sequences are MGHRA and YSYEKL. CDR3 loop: CASSQATGEQYF. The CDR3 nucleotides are TGCGCCAGCAGCCAGGCGACCGGGGAGCAGTACTTC.

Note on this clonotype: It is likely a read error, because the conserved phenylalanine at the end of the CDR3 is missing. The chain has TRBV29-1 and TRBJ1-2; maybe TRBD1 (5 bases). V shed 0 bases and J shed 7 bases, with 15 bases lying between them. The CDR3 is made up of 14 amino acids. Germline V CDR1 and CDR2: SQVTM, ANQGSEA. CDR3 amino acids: CSVEEAQAQLGYTL. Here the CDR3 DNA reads TGCAGCGTTGAAGAAGCACAGGCCCAGCTTGGCTACACCCTC.

CDR3 region: CASHSPGTGAYEQYF. CDR3 sequence (DNA): TGTGCCAGCCATTCGCCTGGGACAGGGGCCTACGAGCAGTACTTC. This chain connects TRBV6-6 to TRBJ2-7, with 10 bases that match TRBD1. The CDR3 covers 15 residues. Trimming at V came to 8 bases and at J to 2 bases, leaving 9 bases not matched to a gene. CDR1 MNHNY and CDR2 SVGAGI come from the germline V gene (reference sequence).

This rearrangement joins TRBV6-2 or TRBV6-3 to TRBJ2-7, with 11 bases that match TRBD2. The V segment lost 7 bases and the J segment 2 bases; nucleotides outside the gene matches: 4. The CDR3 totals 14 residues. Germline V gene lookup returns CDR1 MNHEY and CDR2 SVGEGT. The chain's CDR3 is CASILGLAAYEQYF. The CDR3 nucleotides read TGTGCCAGCATCCTGGGACTAGCGGCCTACGAGCAGTACTTC.

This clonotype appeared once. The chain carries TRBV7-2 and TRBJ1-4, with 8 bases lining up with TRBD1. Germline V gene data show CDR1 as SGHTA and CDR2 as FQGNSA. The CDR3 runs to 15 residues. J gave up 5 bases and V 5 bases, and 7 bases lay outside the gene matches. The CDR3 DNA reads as TGTGCCAGCAGCACCTGGACAGGGCTCAATGAAAAACTGTTTTTT. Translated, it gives CASSTWTGLNEKLFF.

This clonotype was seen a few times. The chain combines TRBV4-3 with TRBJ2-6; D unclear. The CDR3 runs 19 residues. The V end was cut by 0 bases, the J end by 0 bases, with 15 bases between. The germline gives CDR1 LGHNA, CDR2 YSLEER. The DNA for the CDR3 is TGCGCCAGCAGCCAAGAAAACTTCAAAAGGCGCTCTGGGGCCAACGTCCTGACTTTC. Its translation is CASSQENFKRRSGANVLTF.

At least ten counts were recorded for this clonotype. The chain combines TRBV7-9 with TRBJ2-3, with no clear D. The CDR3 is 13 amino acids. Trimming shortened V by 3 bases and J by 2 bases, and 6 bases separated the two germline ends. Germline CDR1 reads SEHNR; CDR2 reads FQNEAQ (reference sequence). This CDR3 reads CASSLSTTDTQYF. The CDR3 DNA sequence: TGTGCCAGCAGCTTGTCTACCACAGATACGCAGTATTTT. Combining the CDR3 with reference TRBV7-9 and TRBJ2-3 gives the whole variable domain DTGVSQNPRHKITKRGQNVTFRCDPISEHNRLYWYRQTLGQGPEFLTYFQNEAQLEKSRLLSDRFSAERPKGSFSTLEIQRTEQGDSAMYLCASSLSTTDTQYFGPGTRLTVL.

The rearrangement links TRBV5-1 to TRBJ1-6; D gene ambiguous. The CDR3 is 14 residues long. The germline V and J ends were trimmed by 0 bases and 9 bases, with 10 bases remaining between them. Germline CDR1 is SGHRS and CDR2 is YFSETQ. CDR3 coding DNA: TGCGCCAGCAGCTTGGGCGACCGAAGTTCACCCCTCCACTTT. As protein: CASSLGDRSSPLHF.

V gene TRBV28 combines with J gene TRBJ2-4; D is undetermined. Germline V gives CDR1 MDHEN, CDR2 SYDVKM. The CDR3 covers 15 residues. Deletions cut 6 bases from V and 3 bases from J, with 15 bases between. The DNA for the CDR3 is TGTGCCAGCAGCCCCGCCCGGTCGGGCAAAAACATTCAGTACTTC. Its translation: CASSPARSGKNIQYF.

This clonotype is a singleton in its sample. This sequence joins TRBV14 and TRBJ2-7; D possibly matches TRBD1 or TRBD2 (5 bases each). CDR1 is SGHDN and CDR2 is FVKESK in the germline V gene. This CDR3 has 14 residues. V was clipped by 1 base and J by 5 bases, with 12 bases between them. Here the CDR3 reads CASSQGNRTHEQYF. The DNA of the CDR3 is TGTGCCAGCAGCCAAGGTAACAGGACTCACGAGCAGTACTTC.

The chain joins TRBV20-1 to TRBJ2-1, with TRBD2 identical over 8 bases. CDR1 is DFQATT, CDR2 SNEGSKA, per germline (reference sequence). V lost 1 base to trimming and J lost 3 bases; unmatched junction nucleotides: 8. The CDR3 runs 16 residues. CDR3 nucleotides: TGCAGTGCTAGAGGGTCCAGTAGCGGGGTCTACAATGAGCAGTTCTTC. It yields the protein CSARGSSSGVYNEQFF.

Here the CDR3 reads CASSLGGILKQIMGNEQFF. CDR3 DNA: TGTGCCAGCAGCTTGGGGGGGATCCTAAAGCAAATAATGGGAAATGAGCAGTTCTTC. The chain uses TRBV11-2 and TRBJ2-1, with 7 bases that match TRBD2. The CDR3 has 19 residues. Germline V gene data show CDR1 as SGHAT and CDR2 as FQNNGV. V lost 3 bases, J lost 7 bases, and 21 bases stayed unmatched. Variable domain in full (rest from reference TRBV11-2 and TRBJ2-1): EAGVAQSPRYKIIEKRQSVAFWCNPISGHATLYWYQQILGQGPKLLIQFQNNGVVDDSQLPKDRFSAERLKGVDSTLKIQPAKLEDSAVYLCASSLGGILKQIMGNEQFFGPGTRLTVL.

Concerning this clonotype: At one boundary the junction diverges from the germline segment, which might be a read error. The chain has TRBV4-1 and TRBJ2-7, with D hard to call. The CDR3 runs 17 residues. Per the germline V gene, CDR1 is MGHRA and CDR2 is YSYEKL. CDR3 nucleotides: TGCGCCAGCAGTCAAGATCCCCCTATTCAAGCCTACAATGAGCAGTACTTC. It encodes CASSQDPPIQAYNEQYF.

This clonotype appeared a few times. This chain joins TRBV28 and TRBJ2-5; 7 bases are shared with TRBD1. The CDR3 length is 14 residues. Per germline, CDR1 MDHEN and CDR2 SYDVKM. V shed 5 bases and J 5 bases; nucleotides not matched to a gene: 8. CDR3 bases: TGTGCCAGCAGTGGAGGACAGGTCAGGGAGACCCAGTACTTC. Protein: CASSGGQVRETQYF.

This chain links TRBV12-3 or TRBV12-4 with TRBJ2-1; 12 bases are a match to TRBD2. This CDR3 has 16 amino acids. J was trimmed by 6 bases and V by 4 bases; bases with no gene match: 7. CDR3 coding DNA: TGTGCCAGCAGTTCCTCTAGCGGGGGGGCCGCCAATGAGCAGTTCTTC. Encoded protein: CASSSSSGGAANEQFF.

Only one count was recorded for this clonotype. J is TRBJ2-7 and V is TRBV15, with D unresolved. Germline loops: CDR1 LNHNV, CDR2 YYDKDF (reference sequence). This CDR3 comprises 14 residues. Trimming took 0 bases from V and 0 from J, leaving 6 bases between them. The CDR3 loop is CATSREQISYEQYF. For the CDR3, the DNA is TGTGCCACCAGCAGAGAACAGATCTCCTACGAGCAGTACTTC.

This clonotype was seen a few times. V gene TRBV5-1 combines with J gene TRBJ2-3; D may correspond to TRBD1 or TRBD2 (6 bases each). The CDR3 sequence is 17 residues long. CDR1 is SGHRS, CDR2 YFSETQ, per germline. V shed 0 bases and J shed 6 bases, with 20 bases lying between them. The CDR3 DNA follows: TGCGCCAGCAGCTTGGACCGAACCGGGGGCCCGGGGGATACGCAGTATTTT. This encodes CASSLDRTGGPGDTQYF.

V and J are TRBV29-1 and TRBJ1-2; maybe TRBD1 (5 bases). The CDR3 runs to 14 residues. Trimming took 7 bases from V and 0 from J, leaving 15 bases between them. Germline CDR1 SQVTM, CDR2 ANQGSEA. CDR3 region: CSAIGQGTNYGYTF. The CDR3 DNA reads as TGCAGCGCCATTGGCCAGGGAACTAACTATGGCTACACCTTC. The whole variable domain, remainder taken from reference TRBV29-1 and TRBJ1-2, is SAVISQKPSRDICQRGTSLTIQCQVDSQVTMMFWYRQQPGQSLTLIATANQGSEATYESGFVIDKFPISRPNLTFSTLTVSNMSPEDSSIYLCSAIGQGTNYGYTFGSGTRLTVV.

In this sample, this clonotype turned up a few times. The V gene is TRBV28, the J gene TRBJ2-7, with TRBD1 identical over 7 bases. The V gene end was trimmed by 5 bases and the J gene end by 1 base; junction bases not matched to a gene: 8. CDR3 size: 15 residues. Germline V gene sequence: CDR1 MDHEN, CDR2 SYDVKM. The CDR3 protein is CASSTTKQGSYEQYF. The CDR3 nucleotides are TGTGCCAGCAGTACCACAAAACAGGGGTCCTACGAGCAGTACTTC.

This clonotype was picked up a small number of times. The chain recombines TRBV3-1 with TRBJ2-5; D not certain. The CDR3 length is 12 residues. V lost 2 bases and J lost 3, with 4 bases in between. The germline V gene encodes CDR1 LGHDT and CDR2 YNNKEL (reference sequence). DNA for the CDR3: TGTGCCAGCAGCCAAACCGAAGAGACCCAGTACTTC. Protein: CASSQTEETQYF.